A single TCR beta chain is shown here with its context. Donors were healthy Caucasian individuals from Russia aged about 6 to 90. Total RNA extracted from each sample amounted to at least 5.5 micrograms. This sample was taken from a study of blood T cells in healthy people across ages. PCR was performed a second time for 7 to 11 cycles using a sample-barcoded 5' primer and a J-beta primer mix. TCRdb analysed the 5' RACE reads with MiXCR anew, one entry per CDR3 protein. The table shows about 560,000 distinct CDR3 sequences, with about a quarter occurring only once. Trimming pared 4 bases from V and 3 bases from J, leaving 9 bases between. CDR3 length: 13 amino acids. CDR1 and CDR2 from the germline V gene are SGHAT and FQNNGV. This sample also appeared in a second study, on T cells of mothers and their children. Per that study: Thymic selection shapes TCR recombination output similarly in related and unrelated pairs. Detection yielded no persistent microchimeric T cell clones.

The receptor's source is a boy aged 2-15 years in good health. This chain links TRBV11-2 with TRBJ1-2; possibly TRBD1 for D (5 bases). The sequencing sample was made of blood. For the CDR3, the DNA is TGTGCCAGCAGCTGGGACGGATACTATGGCTACACCTTC. The encoded protein is CASSWDGYYGYTF.